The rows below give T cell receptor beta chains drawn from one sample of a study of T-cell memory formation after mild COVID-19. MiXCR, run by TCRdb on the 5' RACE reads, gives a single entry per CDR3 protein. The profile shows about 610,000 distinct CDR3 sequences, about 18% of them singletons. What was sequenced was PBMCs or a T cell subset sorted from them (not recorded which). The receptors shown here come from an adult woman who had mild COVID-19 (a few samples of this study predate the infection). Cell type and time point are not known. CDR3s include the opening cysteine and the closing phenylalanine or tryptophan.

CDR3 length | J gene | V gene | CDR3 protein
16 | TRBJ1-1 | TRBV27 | CASSSTRTGMNTEAFF
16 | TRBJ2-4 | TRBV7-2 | CASSSGGSLAKNIQYF
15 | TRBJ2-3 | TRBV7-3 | CASSFSGTVTDTQYF
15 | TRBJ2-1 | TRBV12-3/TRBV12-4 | CASGDRDRGSNEQFF
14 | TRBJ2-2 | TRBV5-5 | CASSLLVNTGELFF
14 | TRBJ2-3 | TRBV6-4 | CASSPGQATDTQYF
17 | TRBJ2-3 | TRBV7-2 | CASSQPRTSGSTDTQYF
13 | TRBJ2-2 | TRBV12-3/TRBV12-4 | CASAGENTGELFF
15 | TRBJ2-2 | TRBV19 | CASKPYLGGAGELFF
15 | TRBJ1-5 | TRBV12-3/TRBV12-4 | CASSLAQGSNQPQHF
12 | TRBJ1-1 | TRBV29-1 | CSVVRSLTEAFF
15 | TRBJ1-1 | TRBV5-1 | CASSLTGVGNTEAFF
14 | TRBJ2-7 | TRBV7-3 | CASSSTPGTAEQYF
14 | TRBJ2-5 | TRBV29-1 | CSVPSRDVSVTQYF
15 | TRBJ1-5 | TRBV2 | CASSEAGVRNQPQHF
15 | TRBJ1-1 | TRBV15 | CATSGYSRGSTEAFF
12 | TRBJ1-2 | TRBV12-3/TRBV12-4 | CASSQGNYGYTF
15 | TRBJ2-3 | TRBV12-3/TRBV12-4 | CASSTLLGPADTQYF
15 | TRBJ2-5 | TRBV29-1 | CSVERWASHGETQYF
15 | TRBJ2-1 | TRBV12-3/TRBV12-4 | CASRVSGGAGFEQFF
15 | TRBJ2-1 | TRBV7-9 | CASSLGQGVGNEQFF
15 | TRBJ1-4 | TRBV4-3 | CASSQERQFREKLFF
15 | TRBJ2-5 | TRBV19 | CASKDGGGIQETQYF
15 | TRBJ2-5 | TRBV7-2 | CASSLEAGGKETQYF
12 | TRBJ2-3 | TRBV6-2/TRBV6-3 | CASSHLTDTQYF
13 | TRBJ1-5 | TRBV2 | CASSDRGGWPQHF
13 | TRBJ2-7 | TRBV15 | CATSPGQTYEQYF
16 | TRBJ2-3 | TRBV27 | CASSPPGGYLHDTQYF
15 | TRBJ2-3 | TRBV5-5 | CASSLWSSVTDTQYF
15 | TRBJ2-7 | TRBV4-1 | CASSQGGRNPYEQYF
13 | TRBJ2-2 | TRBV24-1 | CATMKDSTGELFF
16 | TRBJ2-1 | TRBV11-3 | CASSSSRRRLYNEQFF
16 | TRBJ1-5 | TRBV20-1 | CSARVGDRGRVQPQHF
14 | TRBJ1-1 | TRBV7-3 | CASSLTPGDTEAFF
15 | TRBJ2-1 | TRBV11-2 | CASRLVSASYNEQFF
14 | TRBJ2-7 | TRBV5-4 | CASSSTTGSYEQYF
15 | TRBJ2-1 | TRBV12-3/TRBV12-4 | CASSLGQAEFGEQFF
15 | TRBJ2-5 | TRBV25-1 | CASSDLSAHAETQYF
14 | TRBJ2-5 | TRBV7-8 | CASSLSTGAETQYF
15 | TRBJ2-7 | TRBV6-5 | CASSTRSGGGNEQYF
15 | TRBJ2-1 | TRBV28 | CASITLAGWGNEQFF
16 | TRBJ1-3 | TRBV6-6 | CASRLLAWGNGNTIYF
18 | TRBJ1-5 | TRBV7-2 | CARPTGYSPRHSNQPQHF
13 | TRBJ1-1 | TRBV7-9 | CASSLEEWTEAFF
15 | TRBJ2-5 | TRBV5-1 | CASSLAGVLQETQYF
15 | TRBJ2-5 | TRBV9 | CASSVGAGREETQYF
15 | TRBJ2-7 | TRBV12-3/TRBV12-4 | CASSLGGGITYEQYF
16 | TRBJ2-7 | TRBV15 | CATSRDSLLAPREQYF
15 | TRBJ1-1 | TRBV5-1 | CASSLIPGADTEAFF
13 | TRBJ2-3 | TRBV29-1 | CSVEIGRTDTQYF
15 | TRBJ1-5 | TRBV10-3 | CAISASVDSNQPQHF
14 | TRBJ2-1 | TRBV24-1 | CATSGVGLTDEQFF
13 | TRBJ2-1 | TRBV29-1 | CSGKRGVYNEQFF
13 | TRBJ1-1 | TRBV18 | CASSPREPTEAFF